The 27 T cell receptor beta chains in this list originate from one sample, sequenced in a study of T cell repertoires in cytomegalovirus infection. TCRdb re-analysed the reads in MiXCR, keeping a single row per CDR3 protein. This table has 250,000 to 400,000 distinct CDR3 sequences, roughly 25% appearing once. Their target antigens are unknown. The starting material was cultured PBMCs, obtained from culture after CMV antigen stimulation. Source of these receptors: a human donor in good health (CMV status not recorded). Some clones in this sample may be carry-over from other donors' samples.

The rearrangement joins TRBV6-5 to TRBJ1-1, with D perhaps TRBD1 (5 bases). Trimming took off 2 bases at V and 6 bases at J, with 10 bases between the two ends. The CDR3 runs to 13 residues. In germline, CDR1 is MNHEY, CDR2 SVGAGI. In DNA form, the CDR3 reads TGTGCCAGCAGTTACAGGGGAGACCCTGAAGCTTTCTTT. Protein: CASSYRGDPEAFF.

A few counts support this clonotype. The chain recombines TRBV20-1 with TRBJ1-3; D is uncertain. This CDR3 is 14 amino acids long. Germline-derived CDR1 and CDR2 are DFQATT and SNEGSKA (reference sequence). The V gene lost 1 base and the J gene lost 2 bases, with 9 bases spanning the gap. CDR3 coding DNA: TGCAGTGCTAGAGCGGGTGTAGCTGGAAACACCATATATTTT. Its protein is CSARAGVAGNTIYF.

The chain is built from TRBV6-2 or TRBV6-3 and TRBJ2-5; the D gene is possibly TRBD2 (5 bases). This CDR3 region has 14 residues. Deletions cut 8 bases from V and 1 base from J, with 14 bases between. The germline V gene has CDR1 MNHEY and CDR2 SVGEGT. DNA for the CDR3: TGTGCCAGCTCGCCTCAGGACTTCCAAGAGACCCAGTACTTC. Amino acids: CASSPQDFQETQYF.

This rearrangement joins TRBV12-3 or TRBV12-4 to TRBJ2-1, with D perhaps matching TRBD2 (5 bases). V was clipped by 1 base and J by 0 bases, with 10 bases between them. The CDR3 extends over 16 amino acids. As DNA, the CDR3 is TGTGCCAGCAGTTTAGGGACTCGGAGCTCCTACAATGAGCAGTTCTTC. This sequence encodes CASSLGTRSSYNEQFF.

This clonotype was recorded a few times. The rearrangement joins TRBV11-1 to TRBJ2-1; 13 bases line up with TRBD2. Germline-derived CDR1 and CDR2 are SGHAT and FQDESV (reference sequence). The V segment lost 5 bases and the J segment 10 bases; nucleotides outside the gene matches: 11. The CDR3 runs to 16 residues. The CDR3 spells CASSLERTSGRGEQFF. Written as DNA, the CDR3 is TGTGCCAGCAGCCTGGAACGGACTAGCGGGAGAGGAGAGCAGTTCTTC.

This clonotype was observed at least ten times. The V call is TRBV12-3 or TRBV12-4, the J call TRBJ2-7; tentative D call: TRBD1 (5 bases). CDR3 length equals 12 residues. V lost 4 bases and J 3 bases, leaving 7 bases between the germline ends. The CDR3 region has the DNA TGTGCCAGCAGTTGGGGCAACTACGAGCAGTACGTC. Its protein product is CASSWGNYEQYV.

V gene TRBV6-5 combines with J gene TRBJ2-3, with a possible D match to TRBD2 (6 bases). Per the germline V gene, CDR1 is MNHEY and CDR2 is SVGAGI. The CDR3 covers 15 residues. Trimming took off 7 bases at V and 4 bases at J, with 18 bases between the two ends. DNA for the CDR3: TGTGCCAGCAATAGGGTGGGGGGATCGCCAGATACGCAGTATTTT. Encoded protein: CASNRVGGSPDTQYF.

This clonotype was counted many times. Here the CDR3 DNA reads TGTGCCAGCAGCCGGGACAGGGCTGAAGCTTTCTTT. Protein: CASSRDRAEAFF. V gene TRBV7-2 combines with J gene TRBJ1-1; TRBD1 agrees at 9 bases. CDR3 length: 12 residues. Per the germline V gene, CDR1 is SGHTA and CDR2 is FQGNSA. After removal of 5 bases from V and 6 bases from J, the junction contained 1 base not matched to a gene.

Here the CDR3 reads CASTRQGATDTQYF. CDR3 nucleotide sequence: TGTGCCAGCACGCGACAGGGGGCCACAGATACGCAGTATTTT. The genes are TRBV28 and TRBJ2-3, with 10 positions matching TRBD1. V lost 7 bases and J lost 2; bases outside the gene matches: 3. The CDR3 consists of 14 residues. Germline V gene lookup returns CDR1 MDHEN and CDR2 SYDVKM.

This clonotype has a handful of counts. The CDR3 loop reads CASSPQTLKAGVNEQFF. CDR3 DNA: TGTGCCAGCAGCCCACAAACTCTAAAAGCGGGAGTGAATGAGCAGTTCTTC. The V and J genes are TRBV9 and TRBJ2-1, with 8 bases matching TRBD2. V lost 4 bases and J lost 7; bases outside the gene matches: 16. The germline CDR1 and CDR2 sequences are SGDLS and YYNGEE. CDR3 length equals 17 residues.

This clonotype was seen a few times. The CDR3 region is CASGTDLYSNQPQHF. The CDR3 bases are TGTGCCTCCGGGACAGACCTTTATAGCAATCAGCCCCAGCATTTT. This sequence joins TRBV6-5 and TRBJ1-5; 7 positions match TRBD1. V lost 11 bases to trimming and J lost 0 bases; unmatched junction nucleotides: 10. The CDR3 is 15 residues long. CDR1 and CDR2 from the germline V gene are MNHEY and SVGAGI.

The J gene is TRBJ2-7, the V gene TRBV5-5; D gene unclear. CDR1 and CDR2 (germline): SGHKS, YYEKEE (reference sequence). This CDR3 region has 14 residues. V was pared by 1 base and J by 3 bases, with 11 bases between. Here the CDR3 reads CASSLSYPIYEQYF. CDR3 DNA sequence: TGTGCCAGCAGCTTGAGTTACCCCATCTACGAGCAGTACTTC.

This clonotype was counted between two and nine times. This chain connects TRBV6-2 or TRBV6-3 to TRBJ2-3; TRBD2 matches 7 bases. From germline, CDR1 is MNHEY and CDR2 SVGEGT. The V segment lost 10 bases and the J segment 2 bases; nucleotides outside the gene matches: 15. The CDR3 has 16 residues. The CDR3 nucleotides are TGTGCCACCTCCGCGGCGGGGACTACTTACACAGATACGCAGTATTTT. Its protein is CATSAAGTTYTDTQYF.

The sample holds a few counts of this clonotype. This chain joins TRBV19 and TRBJ1-2, with D possibly being TRBD1 (6 bases). The CDR3 consists of 13 residues. Trimming removed 10 bases at V and 6 bases at J, with 18 bases between. CDR1 is LNHDA, CDR2 SQIVND, per germline (reference sequence). CDR3 bases: TGTGCCACACGAAATCAGGGGTGGGATGGCTACACCTTC. This sequence encodes CATRNQGWDGYTF.

The chain employs TRBV24-1 and TRBJ2-3; 12 bases agree with TRBD2. The V segment lost 7 bases and the J segment 4 bases; nucleotides outside the gene matches: 8. The germline CDR1 and CDR2 sequences are KGHDR and SFDVKD. CDR3 length: 16 residues. CDR3: CATRTSGSSGADTQYF. The CDR3 DNA sequence: TGTGCCACCAGGACTAGCGGGAGTTCGGGGGCAGATACGCAGTATTTT.

This sequence joins TRBV10-3 and TRBJ1-2; D is undetermined. The germline V and J ends were trimmed by 2 bases and 0 bases, with 4 bases remaining between them. The CDR3 sequence is 13 residues long. Germline V gene lookup returns CDR1 ENHRY and CDR2 SYGVKD. CDR3: CAISEASNYGYTF. The CDR3 nucleotides are TGTGCCATCAGTGAGGCCTCTAACTATGGCTACACCTTC.

The chain couples TRBV29-1 to TRBJ2-1, with 9 bases aligning to TRBD1. CDR3 length: 14 amino acids. Trimming cost V 7 bases and J 7 bases; bases outside gene matches: 11. Germline assignment: CDR1 SQVTM and CDR2 ANQGSEA. CDR3 residues: CSATGTGTGNEQFF. Written as DNA, the CDR3 is TGCAGCGCAACCGGGACAGGGACAGGTAATGAGCAGTTCTTC.

The chain carries TRBV7-9 and TRBJ2-1; D is possibly TRBD1 or TRBD2 (5 bases each). Trimming took off 8 bases at V and 5 bases at J, with 22 bases between the two ends. The CDR3 loop spans 16 amino acids. Looked up from germline, CDR1 is SEHNR and CDR2 is FQNEAQ (reference sequence). CDR3 in DNA: TGTGCCAGCGGGGCCTCGGGGAACGACCTACACAATGAGCAGTTCTTC. It translates to CASGASGNDLHNEQFF.

This clonotype appeared a few times. This CDR3 reads CASTPPGNTEAFF. Here the CDR3 DNA reads TGCGCCAGCACCCCCCCGGGGAACACTGAAGCTTTCTTT. The chain carries TRBV4-1 and TRBJ1-1; D is uncertain. CDR3 length: 13 amino acids. Trimming left V 7 bases short and J 1 base short, with 10 bases between. The germline gives CDR1 MGHRA, CDR2 YSYEKL.

Comment on this clonotype: Since a much larger clone is just one base distant, this may be a read error. The J gene is TRBJ2-1, the V gene TRBV11-3; D remains unclear. The CDR3 covers 16 residues. The V end lost 0 bases, the J end lost 5 bases, and 14 bases lay between the germline ends. CDR1 and CDR2 from the germline V gene are SGHNT and YENEEA. The chain's CDR3 is CASSLDGWSPHNEQFF. For the CDR3, the DNA is TGTGCCAGCAGCTTAGATGGGTGGAGCCCCCACAATGAGCAGTTCTTC.

The V and J genes are TRBV11-3 and TRBJ2-1; D is possibly TRBD2 (6 bases). The germline CDR1 and CDR2 sequences are SGHNT and YENEEA. V was pared by 5 bases and J by 7 bases, with 12 bases between. This CDR3 is 13 amino acids long. CDR3: CASSPFGGNEQFF. CDR3 coding DNA: TGTGCCAGCAGCCCCTTCGGAGGGAATGAGCAGTTCTTC. Based on the CDR3 plus reference TRBV11-3 and TRBJ2-1, the full variable domain is EAGVVQSPRYKIIEKKQPVAFWCNPISGHNTLYWYLQNLGQGPELLIRYENEEAVDDSQLPKDRFSAERLKGVDSTLKIQPAELGDSAVYLCASSPFGGNEQFFGPGTRLTVL.

This clonotype was observed a few times. The J gene is TRBJ1-1, the V gene TRBV6-5; 9 positions match TRBD1. There are 13 residues in the CDR3. Per germline, CDR1 MNHEY and CDR2 SVGAGI. V lost 3 bases and J lost 5; bases outside the gene matches: 1. The CDR3 DNA reads TGTGCCAGCAGTTATGACAGGGGGACTGAAGCTTTCTTT. Translation gives CASSYDRGTEAFF.

The V and J genes are TRBV6-2 or TRBV6-3 and TRBJ2-2; D is unresolved. This CDR3 spans 14 amino acids. Germline CDR1 reads MNHEY; CDR2 reads SVGEGT. Trimming stripped 7 bases from V and 6 bases from J, with 15 bases between. The CDR3: CASIRRGDPGELFF. The CDR3 DNA reads TGTGCCAGCATCAGGAGAGGAGATCCCGGGGAGCTGTTTTTT.

This clonotype has a handful of counts. The rearrangement links TRBV12-3 or TRBV12-4 to TRBJ1-4; 7 positions agree with TRBD1. Trimming at V came to 5 bases and at J to 5 bases, leaving 2 bases not matched to a gene. The CDR3 is made up of 13 amino acids. CDR3 loop: CASSPGQNEKLFF. The CDR3 DNA sequence: TGTGCCAGCAGTCCGGGACAGAATGAAAAACTGTTTTTT.

The chain uses TRBV6-2 or TRBV6-3 and TRBJ2-5; D is perhaps TRBD2 (5 bases). Germline loops: CDR1 MNHEY, CDR2 SVGEGT. This CDR3 is built from 15 residues. With 5 bases removed from V and 3 bases from J, the gap between germline ends came to 16 bases. CDR3 coding DNA: TGTGCCAGCAGTACCCTAGCCGCGATTGAAGAGACCCAGTACTTC. This sequence encodes CASSTLAAIEETQYF.

This clonotype was detected only a few times. The rearrangement joins TRBV6-2 or TRBV6-3 to TRBJ2-7; TRBD1 matches 10 bases. CDR1 is MNHEY and CDR2 is SVGEGT in the germline V gene. V gave up 6 bases and J gave up 0 bases; unmatched junction bases: 8. The CDR3 totals 16 residues. CDR3 region: CASSQPGQGNSYEQYF. CDR3 coding DNA: TGTGCCAGCAGCCAACCGGGACAGGGGAACTCCTACGAGCAGTACTTC.

Many counts were recorded for this clonotype. The V gene is TRBV7-2, the J gene TRBJ2-5, with 12 bases identical to TRBD1. CDR1 and CDR2 from the germline V gene are SGHTA and FQGNSA. With 3 bases clipped from V and 6 bases from J, the junction kept 2 bases outside the gene matches. The CDR3 runs 14 residues. The CDR3 sequence: CASSLGQGAKTQYF. Here the CDR3 DNA reads TGTGCCAGCAGCTTGGGACAGGGGGCGAAGACCCAGTACTTC.